The 19 T cell receptor beta chains below all came from one sample that was sequenced in a study of blood T cells in healthy people across ages. The second PCR ran about 7 to 12 cycles with a sample-barcoded 5' primer and J-beta primers. TCRdb re-analysed the 5' RACE reads in MiXCR, keeping a single row per CDR3 protein. The data show approximately 2,000,000 distinct CDR3 sequences, about 39% seen once. The sample was blood. Receptor source: a human donor in good health.

The V call is TRBV11-1, the J call TRBJ2-7, with 8 bases identical to TRBD1. J gave up 6 bases and V 2 bases, and 6 bases lay outside the gene matches. This CDR3 has 14 amino acids. From germline, CDR1 is SGHAT and CDR2 FQDESV (reference sequence). CDR3 residues: CASSLRRGLSEQYF. The CDR3 coding sequence is TGTGCCAGCAGCTTACGCAGGGGGCTTAGCGAGCAGTACTTC.

This rearrangement joins TRBV20-1 to TRBJ1-4; 8 bases line up with TRBD1. After removal of 8 bases from V and 6 bases from J, the junction contained 8 bases not matched to a gene. This CDR3 is 13 amino acids long. Germline assignment: CDR1 DFQATT and CDR2 SNEGSKA (reference sequence). The CDR3 coding sequence is TGCAGTCAGCCGGTGACAGGGGATGAAAAACTGTTTTTT. It translates to CSQPVTGDEKLFF.

This clonotype showed up just a few times. This chain joins TRBV7-2 and TRBJ1-1; D not certain. Trimming pared 5 bases from V and 5 bases from J, leaving 18 bases between. The CDR3 totals 15 residues. In germline, CDR1 is SGHTA, CDR2 FQGNSA. In DNA form, the CDR3 reads TGTGCCAGCAGCCGAAACGGCGGAGGGAATACTGAAGCTTTCTTT. The encoded protein is CASSRNGGGNTEAFF.

This clonotype was counted between two and nine times. This sequence joins TRBV7-2 and TRBJ1-2; perhaps TRBD1 as D (5 bases). The germline gives CDR1 SGHTA, CDR2 FQGNSA. Between the trimmed V and J ends, which lost 2 bases and 5 bases, there was a span of 12 bases. The CDR3 totals 14 residues. The CDR3 nucleotides are TGTGCCAGCAGCTTACAGGGTATTAAGTATGGCTACACCTTC. This gives the protein CASSLQGIKYGYTF.

The chain employs TRBV28 and TRBJ2-7, with D possibly being TRBD1 (6 bases). The J call is doubtful: the DNA matches TRBJ2-5 better. The CDR3 has 15 amino acids. In germline, CDR1 is MDHEN, CDR2 SYDVKM. CDR3 region: CASRSAGALGETQYF. The CDR3 DNA reads TGTGCCAGCAGATCGGCAGGGGCTCTAGGGGAGACCCAGTACTTC.

J is TRBJ1-3 and V is TRBV7-2, with D possibly being TRBD1 (5 bases). Trimming stripped 2 bases from V and 4 bases from J, with 15 bases between. Germline CDR1 is SGHTA and CDR2 is FQGNSA. This CDR3 comprises 16 residues. CDR3 sequence: CASSLSGGASGNTIYF. In DNA, the CDR3 is TGTGCCAGCAGCTTATCGGGTGGGGCCAGCGGAAACACCATATATTTT.

This clonotype turned up a few times. The chain joins TRBV10-3 to TRBJ1-6; weak D call: TRBD1 (5 bases). Per the germline V gene, CDR1 is ENHRY and CDR2 is SYGVKD. The V gene lost 4 bases and the J gene lost 9 bases, with 10 bases spanning the gap. The CDR3 has 13 residues. In DNA form, the CDR3 reads TGTGCCATCAGTGCGGGGCCCAGTTCACCCCTCCACTTT. It is translated as CAISAGPSSPLHF.

This clonotype was counted between two and nine times. This rearrangement joins TRBV5-1 to TRBJ2-5, with 8 bases identical to TRBD2. This CDR3 has 14 amino acids. The germline V gene has CDR1 SGHRS and CDR2 YFSETQ. V gave up 3 bases and J gave up 4 bases; unmatched junction bases: 5. Here the CDR3 DNA reads TGCGCCAGCAGCTCCGGACGGGGGGGAGAGACCCAGTACTTC. Its translation: CASSSGRGGETQYF.

The J gene is TRBJ2-1, the V gene TRBV2; 7 positions agree with TRBD2. V was pared by 8 bases and J by 8 bases, with 15 bases of the junction left unmatched. Germline V lookup: CDR1 SNHLY, CDR2 FYNNEI. The CDR3 totals 15 residues. The CDR3: CASGSGYRLVYEQFF. The CDR3 DNA follows: TGTGCCAGCGGTAGCGGGTATAGATTGGTATATGAGCAGTTCTTC.

The J gene is TRBJ1-5, the V gene TRBV19; no definite D call. Germline-derived CDR1 and CDR2 are LNHDA and SQIVND (reference sequence). The CDR3 runs 14 residues. Between the trimmed V and J ends, which lost 4 bases and 2 bases, there was a span of 9 bases. CDR3 nucleotide sequence: TGTGCCAGTAGTACACTATACGGCAATCAGCCCCAGCATTTT. As protein: CASSTLYGNQPQHF.

This clonotype was found a few times. The chain links TRBV11-3 to TRBJ2-1, with TRBD2 identical over 8 bases. The germline V gene encodes CDR1 SGHNT and CDR2 YENEEA. The CDR3 sequence is 16 residues long. Losses at the gene ends were 6 bases for V and 7 bases for J; bases not matched to a gene: 14. CDR3 amino acids: CASSLGFAGGRNEQFF. The CDR3 DNA reads TGTGCCAGCAGTCTAGGGTTCGCGGGGGGAAGGAATGAGCAGTTCTTC. Full variable domain (missing parts from reference TRBV11-3 and TRBJ2-1): EAGVVQSPRYKIIEKKQPVAFWCNPISGHNTLYWYLQNLGQGPELLIRYENEEAVDDSQLPKDRFSAERLKGVDSTLKIQPAELGDSAVYLCASSLGFAGGRNEQFFGPGTRLTVL.

In this sample, this clonotype turned up a few times. The chain links TRBV7-9 to TRBJ2-5; 7 nucleotides match TRBD1. CDR1 is SEHNR, CDR2 FQNEAQ, per germline (reference sequence). V gave up 2 bases and J gave up 1 base; unmatched junction bases: 7. The length of the CDR3 is 16 residues. CDR3 sequence (DNA): TGTGCCAGCAGCTTACGGGACAGTCCTTTCCAAGAGACCCAGTACTTC. It is translated as CASSLRDSPFQETQYF.

The table lists this clonotype with a few counts. This chain links TRBV7-9 with TRBJ1-2; D might be TRBD1 (6 bases). V was clipped by 5 bases and J by 4 bases, with 17 bases between them. CDR1 and CDR2 (germline): SEHNR, FQNEAQ (reference sequence). There are 15 residues in the CDR3. The CDR3 sequence is CASSTSLWTAYGYTF. The CDR3, as DNA: TGTGCCAGCAGCACCTCTCTCTGGACAGCCTATGGCTACACCTTC.

V and J are TRBV6-5 and TRBJ2-4; 7 positions agree with TRBD1. The ends lost 4 bases at V and 0 bases at J; junction bases unmatched: 6. Per germline, CDR1 MNHEY and CDR2 SVGAGI. The CDR3 contains 16 residues. CDR3 sequence: CASSSTGATAKNIQYF. The CDR3 coding sequence is TGTGCCAGCAGTTCTACAGGGGCAACAGCCAAAAACATTCAGTACTTC.

The rearrangement uses TRBV14 and TRBJ1-1, with D tentatively TRBD1 (5 bases). This CDR3 region has 16 residues. The germline V gene encodes CDR1 SGHDN and CDR2 FVKESK. V lost 2 bases to trimming and J lost 2 bases, with 15 bases between them. CDR3 in amino acids: CASSQPGANFNTEAFF. As DNA, the CDR3 is TGTGCCAGCAGCCAACCCGGGGCTAACTTTAACACTGAAGCTTTCTTT.

The chain couples TRBV12-5 to TRBJ1-1, with 7 positions matching TRBD1. Unmatched junction bases numbered 15, after V lost 5 bases and J lost 0 bases. The CDR3 runs 18 residues. The germline gives CDR1 LGHNT, CDR2 FRNRAP. This CDR3 is CASGPLKHRGPMNTEAFF. In DNA, the CDR3 is TGTGCTAGTGGTCCGCTAAAGCACAGGGGCCCCATGAACACTGAAGCTTTCTTT.

With regard to this clonotype: One end of the junction is discordant with germline, which a read error may explain. The chain links TRBV7-2 to TRBJ2-1, with TRBD1 as a possible D gene (5 bases). This CDR3 contains 14 residues. CDR1 SGHTA and CDR2 FQGNSA come from the germline V gene. CDR3 DNA sequence: TGTGCCAGCAGCTACAGGAGCTCCTGCAATGAGCAGTTCTTC. Translation: CASSYRSSCNEQFF. Variable domain in full (rest from reference TRBV7-2 and TRBJ2-1): GAGVSQSPSNKVTEKGKDVELRCDPISGHTALYWYRQSLGQGLEFLIYFQGNSAPDKSGLPSDRFSAERTGGSVSTLTIQRTQQEDSAVYLCASSYRSSCNEQFFGPGTRLTVL.

The chain links TRBV12-3 or TRBV12-4 to TRBJ1-1; D is unresolved. V lost 1 base and J lost 0, with 9 bases in between. The CDR3 runs 15 residues. CDR3 sequence (DNA): TGTGCCAGCAGTTTAGGGGAAAGCCTGAACACTGAAGCTTTCTTT. Translation gives CASSLGESLNTEAFF.

This chain connects TRBV7-9 to TRBJ2-1; TRBD1 or TRBD2 may be the D gene (7 bases each). This CDR3 is 13 amino acids long. The germline gives CDR1 SEHNR, CDR2 FQNEAQ (reference sequence). V was pared by 6 bases and J by 7 bases, with 13 bases between. CDR3 sequence reads: CASSVQGGNEQFF. The CDR3, as DNA: TGTGCCAGCAGTGTCCAGGGGGGGAATGAGCAGTTCTTC.